This T cell receptor beta chain appears in the sequencing data of a study of shared clonotypes between healthy human individuals. Study overall: The cohort comprised a couple of women and a few men. Their ages spanned 18 to 49 years. Findings of the study overall: It was observed that approximately 5% of naive CD4 clonotypes were shared across several donors. Clonotypes shared by all four sorted-subset donors had higher generation probabilities than non-shared clonotypes.

This clone was counted between two and nine times. Its target is unknown. The same CDR3 also results from other DNA sequences found in this sample. Germline values: CDR1 SGDLS, CDR2 YYNGEE. The CDR3 consists of 15 residues. Trimming took 0 bases from V and 0 from J, leaving 7 bases between them. Those who donated, Caucasian adults without exception, all lived in Nashville, Tennessee. TCRdb's copy holds only in-frame clones and misses some; the assay was immunoSEQ multiplex PCR. The table lists some 2.3 million clones, 93% of them singletons. Sequenced sample: naive CD4+ T cells from PBMCs. Subset indicated: CD45RA+ positively selected. J is TRBJ2-1 and V is TRBV9; TRBD1 might be the D (6 bases). The TCR originated in a young man in good health. Some clones in this sample may be carry-over from other donors' samples. CDR3: CASSVEGDSYNEQFF. The CDR3, as DNA: TGTGCCAGCAGCGTAGAGGGGGACTCCTACAATGAGCAGTTCTTC.